The source of this TCR beta chain is a study of OX40 agonist ivuxolimab in advanced cancers. Blood samples were obtained at baseline, cycle 4 day 1, and cycle 7 day 1. Assay: immunoSEQ multiplex PCR; the TCRdb copy retains only in-frame clones and omits some. The sample has fewer than 95,000 clones; roughly four fifths are singletons. This clone appeared a few times. The sequenced sample was CD4+ or CD8+ T cells sorted from blood, obtained in a trial of the OX40 agonist ivuxolimab. This receptor was identified in an adult with an advanced solid tumor such as melanoma, head and neck, liver or kidney cancer.

The CDR3 spells CASSYSRVHEEETQYF. DNA of the CDR3: TGTGCCAGCAGTTACTCCCGGGTCCACGAGGAAGAGACCCAGTACTTC. J is TRBJ2-5 and V is TRBV6-5; no clear D. From germline, CDR1 is MNHEY and CDR2 SVGAGI. CDR3 length: 16 residues. Trimming cost V 0 bases and J 3 bases, with 14 bases left between them.